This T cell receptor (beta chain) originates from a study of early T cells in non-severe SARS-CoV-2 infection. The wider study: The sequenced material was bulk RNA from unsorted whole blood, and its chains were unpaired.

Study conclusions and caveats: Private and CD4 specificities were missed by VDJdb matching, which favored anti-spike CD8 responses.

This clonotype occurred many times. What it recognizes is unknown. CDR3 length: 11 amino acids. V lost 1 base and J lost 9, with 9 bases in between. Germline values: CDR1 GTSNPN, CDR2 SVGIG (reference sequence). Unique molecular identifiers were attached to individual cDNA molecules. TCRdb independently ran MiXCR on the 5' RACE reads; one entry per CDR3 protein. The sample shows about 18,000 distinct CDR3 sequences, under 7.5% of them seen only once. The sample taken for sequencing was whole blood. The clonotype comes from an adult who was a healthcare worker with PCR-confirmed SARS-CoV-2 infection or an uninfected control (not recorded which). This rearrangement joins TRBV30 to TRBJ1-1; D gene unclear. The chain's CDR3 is CAWSEVRKAFF. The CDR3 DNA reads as TGTGCCTGGAGTGAAGTCAGGAAAGCTTTCTTT.